These T cell receptor beta chains were read from a single sample in a study of T cells in Graves' hyperthyroidism and ophthalmopathy. One entry per CDR3 protein results from TCRdb running MiXCR on the multiplex PCR reads. The data contain about 590,000 distinct CDR3 sequences, about 14% of them seen just once; the ten biggest clones take up roughly 7.1%. The sequenced sample was blood. All receptors come from a woman between 18 and 30 years old with Graves' ophthalmopathy. Each CDR3 is given with its conserved first and last residue. The order of the fields is CDR3 protein, CDR3 DNA, V gene, J gene, clone size, D gene. The D gene is left open where the match is weak. Rows give clone size only sometimes, using once, few, many, or a class for an expanded clone.

CASSLRGGVGTEAFF	TGTGCCAGCAGCTTACGTGGAGGGGTGGGTACTGAAGCTTTCTTT	TRBV11-1	TRBJ1-1	few	NA
CASSLVRLSGEQFF	TGTGCCAGCAGCTTAGTTAGACTGAGCGGTGAGCAGTTCTTC	TRBV7-9	TRBJ2-1	many	NA
CASSPWDGNEKLFF	TGTGCCAGCAGCCCCTGGGACGGTAATGAAAAACTGTTTTTT	TRBV28	TRBJ1-4	many	NA
CASSQDLDYGYTF	TGTGCCAGCAGCCAAGATCTAGATTATGGCTACACCTTC	TRBV4-2	TRBJ1-2	many	NA
CASSLLSGSYEQYF	TGTGCCAGTAGTCTCCTAAGCGGGAGCTACGAGCAGTACTTC	TRBV19	TRBJ2-7	few	TRBD2
CASSRGLAGLGSYNEQFF	TGTGCCAGCAGCCGGGGACTAGCGGGATTGGGCTCCTACAATGAGCAGTTCTTC	TRBV7-2	TRBJ2-1	once	TRBD2
CASSLAAGALPYEQYF	TGCGCCAGCAGCCTAGCCGCAGGGGCCCTCCCCTACGAGCAGTACTTC	TRBV4-1	TRBJ2-7	many	NA
CAIRAGTGASGTEAFF	TGTGCCATCCGTGCCGGGACAGGGGCTAGTGGCACTGAAGCTTTCTTT	TRBV2	TRBJ1-1	NA	TRBD1
CASSSSGLWETQYF	TGTGCCAGCAGTTCCTCGGGTCTTTGGGAGACCCAGTACTTC	TRBV6-1	TRBJ2-5	many	NA
CASSFLGRGRTEAFF	TGTGCCAGCAGTTTTCTGGGGAGAGGGAGAACTGAAGCTTTCTTT	TRBV6-1	TRBJ1-1	few	NA
CSARLAGAPLGNEQFF	TGCAGTGCTCGACTAGCGGGAGCCCCGCTGGGTAATGAGCAGTTCTTC	TRBV20-1	TRBJ2-1	many	TRBD2
CASSSATGNTGELFF	TGTGCCAGCAGCTCGGCAACAGGGAACACCGGGGAGCTGTTTTTT	TRBV11-2	TRBJ2-2	many	NA
CASSLGISAITGPDIQYF	TGTGCCAGCAGCTTAGGGATCTCGGCAATAACGGGGCCGGACATTCAGTACTTC	TRBV7-9	TRBJ2-4	NA	NA
CASSYRDGQYF	TGTGCCAGCAGTTACAGGGATGGGCAGTACTTC	TRBV6-5	TRBJ2-7	NA	NA
CASSQISGGSDTQYF	TGCGCCAGCAGCCAAATCTCGGGGGGTTCAGATACGCAGTATTTT	TRBV4-1	TRBJ2-3	NA	TRBD2
CATSRDHGTGSYEQYF	TGTGCCACCAGCAGAGATCACGGGACAGGGTCTTACGAGCAGTACTTC	TRBV15	TRBJ2-7	many	TRBD1
CASKSHLFYEQYF	TGTGCCAGCAAGAGTCACCTATTCTACGAGCAGTACTTC	TRBV6-1	TRBJ2-7	many	NA
CASRGVRQNSPLHF	TGTGCCAGCAGGGGCGTTAGACAAAACTCACCCCTCCACTTT	TRBV27	TRBJ1-6	NA	NA
CASSARGDRTDTQYF	TGTGCCAGCAGCGCGCGCGGGGACCGCACAGATACGCAGTATTTT	TRBV9	TRBJ2-3	NA	NA
CSAGVFEETQYF	TGCAGTGCGGGTGTGTTTGAGGAGACCCAGTACTTC	TRBV20-1	TRBJ2-5	many	NA
CACSRLGGTGELFF	TGTGCCTGTTCGAGACTAGGAGGCACCGGGGAGCTGTTTTTT	TRBV6-1	TRBJ2-2	many	NA
CASSPPGKIYNEQFF	TGTGCCAGCTCACCCCCGGGAAAGATCTACAATGAGCAGTTCTTC	TRBV18	TRBJ2-1	many	NA
CASSYTPPAKTYVQPQHF	TGTGCCAGCAGTTACACCCCCCCAGCTAAGACGTACGTTCAGCCCCAGCATTTT	TRBV6-5	TRBJ1-5	NA	NA
CASSLNLGSHGYTF	TGTGCCAGCAGTTTAAACCTCGGGAGTCATGGCTACACCTTC	TRBV27	TRBJ1-2	NA	NA
CASSLEGIAGSPSTDTQYF	TGTGCCAGCAGCTTAGAAGGAATAGCGGGTAGTCCTAGCACAGATACGCAGTATTTT	TRBV7-2	TRBJ2-3	many	TRBD2
CASSPPVTYEQYF	TGTGCCAGCTCACCCCCGGTAACCTACGAGCAGTACTTC	TRBV18	TRBJ2-7	many	NA
CASSRGTVIVNQPQHF	TGTGCCAGTAGTAGGGGGACAGTTATAGTCAATCAGCCCCAGCATTTT	TRBV19	TRBJ1-5	NA	TRBD1
CATSDGDRVYGYTF	TGTGCCACCAGTGACGGGGACAGGGTCTATGGCTACACCTTC	TRBV24-1	TRBJ1-2	many	TRBD1
CASSEEGALTYEQYF	TGTGCCAGCAGTGAAGAGGGGGCGCTAACCTACGAGCAGTACTTC	TRBV2	TRBJ2-7	many	TRBD1
CASSDRGAFF	TGTGCCAGCAGTGACAGGGGAGCTTTCTTT	TRBV6-1	TRBJ1-1	many	NA
CASSVDIRENEQFF	TGTGCCAGCAGCGTAGACATCCGGGAGAATGAGCAGTTCTTC	TRBV9	TRBJ2-1	few	NA
CASNPPGTRNTGELFF	TGTGCCAGCAACCCACCGGGGACTAGGAACACCGGGGAGCTGTTTTTT	TRBV7-2	TRBJ2-2	few	TRBD2
CASSERQTDTQYF	TGCGCCAGCAGTGAGAGACAGACAGATACGCAGTATTTT	TRBV10-1	TRBJ2-3	once	NA
CASTRATNEKLFF	TGTGCCAGCACGCGAGCAACTAATGAAAAACTGTTTTTT	TRBV7-9	TRBJ1-4	many	NA
CAWMVAGTGRAFF	TGTGCCTGGATGGTCGCAGGGACCGGTCGGGCTTTCTTT	TRBV30	TRBJ1-1	many	NA
CASGPPFSFGNEQFF	TGTGCTAGTGGTCCCCCATTTAGCTTTGGAAATGAGCAGTTCTTC	TRBV12-5	TRBJ2-1	few	NA
CASSIRGVSYEQYF	TGTGCCAGTAGTATCCGGGGGGTTTCCTACGAGCAGTACTTC	TRBV19	TRBJ2-7	NA	TRBD2
CASMRAGEYNEQFF	TGTGCCAGCATGAGGGCAGGGGAGTACAATGAGCAGTTCTTC	TRBV7-8	TRBJ2-1	many	NA
CASSQSGGGRSSYEQYF	TGTGCCAGCAGCCAGTCAGGGGGCGGGAGGTCCTCCTACGAGCAGTACTTC	TRBV4-2	TRBJ2-7	NA	NA
CASSPSPTGNYEQYF	TGTGCCAGCAGCCCCTCCCCGACAGGGAACTACGAGCAGTACTTC	TRBV27	TRBJ2-7	NA	TRBD1
CASTPRGGEQFF	TGTGCCAGCACTCCTCGGGGCGGTGAGCAGTTCTTC	TRBV6-1	TRBJ2-1	many	NA
CASSFIRGRVADTQYF	TGTGCCAGCAGCTTTATACGAGGGAGGGTGGCAGATACGCAGTATTTT	TRBV11-2	TRBJ2-3	medium-sized	TRBD2
CASSLGPLGVAAYNEQFF	TGCGCCAGCAGCTTGGGGCCGCTCGGGGTAGCGGCATACAATGAGCAGTTCTTC	TRBV5-1	TRBJ2-1	many	NA
CASGGGLLGDTQYF	TGTGCCAGTGGAGGAGGGTTATTAGGAGATACGCAGTATTTT	TRBV27	TRBJ2-3	many	NA
CASIPSNGGGYEQYF	TGTGCCAGCATACCCAGTAACGGCGGGGGCTACGAGCAGTACTTC	TRBV2	TRBJ2-7	many	TRBD2
CSANEKLNPYNEQFF	TGCAGTGCTAATGAGAAGCTGAATCCCTACAATGAGCAGTTCTTC	TRBV20-1	TRBJ2-1	many	NA